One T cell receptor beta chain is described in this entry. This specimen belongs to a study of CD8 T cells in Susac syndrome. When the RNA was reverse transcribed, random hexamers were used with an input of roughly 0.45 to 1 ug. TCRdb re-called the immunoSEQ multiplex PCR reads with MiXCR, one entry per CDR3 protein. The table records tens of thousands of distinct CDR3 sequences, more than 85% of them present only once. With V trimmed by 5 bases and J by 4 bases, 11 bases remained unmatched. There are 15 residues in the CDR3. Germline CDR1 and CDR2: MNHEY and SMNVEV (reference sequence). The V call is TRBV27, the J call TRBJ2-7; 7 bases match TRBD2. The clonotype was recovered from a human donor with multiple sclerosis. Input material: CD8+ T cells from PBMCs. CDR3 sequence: CASSPKLRGLYEQYF. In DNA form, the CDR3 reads TGTGCCAGCAGTCCGAAGTTGCGGGGGTTATACGAGCAGTACTTC.